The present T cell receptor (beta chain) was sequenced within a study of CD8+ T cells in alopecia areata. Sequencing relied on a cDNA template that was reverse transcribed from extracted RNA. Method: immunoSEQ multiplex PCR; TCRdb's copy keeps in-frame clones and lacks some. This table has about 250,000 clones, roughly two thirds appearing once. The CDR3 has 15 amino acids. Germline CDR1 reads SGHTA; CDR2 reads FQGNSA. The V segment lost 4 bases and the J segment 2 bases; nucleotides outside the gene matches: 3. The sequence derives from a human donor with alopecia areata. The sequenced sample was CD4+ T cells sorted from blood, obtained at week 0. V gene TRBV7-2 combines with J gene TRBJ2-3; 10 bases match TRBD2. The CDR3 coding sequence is TGTGCCAGCAGCTCGGGACTAGCGAACACAGATACGCAGTATTTT. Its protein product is CASSSGLANTDTQYF.